This TCR beta chain was sequenced for a study of OX40 agonist ivuxolimab in advanced cancers. About the full investigation: The costimulatory receptor OX40 (CD134) was targeted by ivuxolimab, a fully human IgG2 agonistic monoclonal antibody. Intravenous ivuxolimab was administered to patients every 2 weeks at six dose levels: 0.01, 0.1, 0.3, 1.5, 3 and 10 mg/kg. Of the roughly 52 patients in dose escalation, 19 had hepatocellular carcinoma, approximately 15 had melanoma, 9 had renal cell carcinoma and 9 had head and neck cancer. A male proportion of roughly 80% and a mean age of approximately 55 years, ranging from 23 to 79, were recorded for the dose-escalation cohort. Prior anti-PD-1, anti-PD-L1 or anti-CTLA-4 therapy was permitted, and checkpoint inhibitors had been received by about 36% of dose-escalation patients. Partial responses occurred in three dose-escalation patients: two with cutaneous melanoma and one with hepatocellular carcinoma. The purpose of peripheral TCRbeta sequencing was to test whether ivuxolimab changed TCR sequence diversity and led to clonal T-cell expansion. The monotherapy dose-escalation portion (N ≈ 56 patients) of the phase I ivuxolimab trial is reported in the paper. Study-wide conclusions, independent of this receptor: Which antigens the clonally expanded peripheral T cells were specific for was not determined. In partial responders in the 0.1-3.0 mg/kg groups, normalized peripheral clonal expansion was found to be among the lowest, especially among CD8+ T cells. Low levels of normalized T-cell clonal expansion were also shown by some nonresponding patients. After ivuxolimab, expanded clones were on average more numerous among CD8+ T cells than among CD4+ T cells. Clonal expansion of both CD4+ and CD8+ blood T cells was observed from baseline to week 6 at doses 0.1 to 3.0 mg/kg.

Comments on this clone: It has no known antigen specificity. The sample holds no much larger clone one base away, and base qualities are not on file.

Genomic DNA was isolated from the sorted cells so that the TCRbeta CDR3 region could be sequenced. The immunoSEQ Assay was used to sequence the TCRbeta CDR3 regions. The source is immuneACCESS, and TCRdb retained only in-frame sequences with V and J called. Part of the clones is not carried over; for the studies checked, unresolved V genes explain less than half of this, and the remainder is unexplained. The sample table holds under 100,000 clones, of which about 91% were seen once. Roughly 0.33% of the sample goes to the ten largest clones. Patients with autoimmune disease history or receiving systemic immunosuppression were excluded from the trial. Peripheral blood for TCR sequencing was collected from all dose cohorts at baseline, on cycle 4 day 1, and on cycle 7 day 1. Samples were obtained from an open-label, multicenter, first-in-human phase I dose-escalation trial of ivuxolimab. Adults with locally advanced or metastatic melanoma, renal cell, hepatocellular, or head and neck squamous cell carcinoma were enrolled in the trial. Before TCR sequencing, CD4+ T cells and CD8+ T cells were sorted from peripheral blood as separate populations.

CDR1 SGHRS and CDR2 YFSETQ are derived from the germline V gene. The CDR3 spans 14 residues, from the cysteine through the phenylalanine. Only the CDR3 part of the read is kept: 42 bases, read in frame from the first base. Between the V and J ends, shortened by 0 bases and 7 bases respectively, the junction contains 13 bases. The specimen comprised CD4+ or CD8+ T cells sorted from blood, sampled in a trial of the OX40 agonist ivuxolimab. The clonotype originates from an adult with an advanced solid tumor such as melanoma, head and neck, liver or kidney cancer. The sequence joins TRBV5-1 to TRBJ1-1, and possibly TRBD1, on 5 matching bases. The nucleotide sequence is given as TGCGCCAGCAGCTTGGAAGTACAGGCAGGTGAAGCTTTCTTT. Its protein reads: CASSLEVQAGEAFF.